This entry concerns a single T cell receptor beta chain. Its antigen is still unknown. This CDR3 is built from 16 residues. Between the trimmed V and J ends, which lost 0 bases and 7 bases, there was a span of 16 bases. Germline lookup yields CDR1 SGHDT and CDR2 YYEEEE. Healthy bone marrow donors made up the cohort. Primers: 60 Vbeta forward and 13 Jbeta reverse. Some clones are missing from TCRdb's copy, which holds only in-frame ones; the method was immunoSEQ multiplex PCR. Found here are 160,000 or so clones, roughly 83% of them singletons; the top ten hold around 1.4%. The sample belongs to a study of cytomegalovirus exposure and HLA in healthy donors. Study-level results: An apparent linkage of common viral pathogens to several of the most significant clusters emerged in a later analysis. Rarity marked most TCR sequences, yet some public TCRs occurred in many donors.

The specimen sequenced was PBMCs. The TCR comes from a woman younger than 35 in good health and CMV-seronegative. This chain connects TRBV5-6 to TRBJ1-4; weak D call: TRBD1 (6 bases). This chain's CDR3 is CASSLAPGHEGEKLFF. In DNA, the CDR3 is TGTGCCAGCAGCTTGGCACCGGGACATGAGGGTGAAAAACTGTTTTTT. The full variable domain, completed using reference TRBV5-6 and TRBJ1-4, is DAGVTQSPTHLIKTRGQQVTLRCSPKSGHDTVSWYQQALGQGPQFIFQYYEEEERQRGNFPDRFSGHQFPNYSSELNVNALLLGDSALYLCASSLAPGHEGEKLFFGSGTQLSVL.